One and the same sample provided the 21 T cell receptor beta chains below, sequenced in a study of shared clonotypes between healthy human individuals. Clones were sequenced by immunoSEQ multiplex PCR, and TCRdb holds only the in-frame ones, with some missing. The top ten clones hold 0.11% to 0.15% of a sample with millions of clones, more than 90% of them seen once. The specimen sequenced was naive CD4+ T cells sorted from blood. Subset noted: CD45RA+ positively selected. These receptors originate from a young man in good health.

The chain is built from TRBV18 and TRBJ1-2; D is unresolved. The CDR3 extends over 14 amino acids. CDR1 and CDR2 from the germline V gene are KGHSH and LQKENI. Trimming shortened V by 4 bases and J by 0 bases, and 9 bases separated the two germline ends. Written as DNA, the CDR3 is TGTGCCAGCTCACAAACATACACTAACTATGGCTACACCTTC. This gives the protein CASSQTYTNYGYTF.

V gene TRBV7-9 combines with J gene TRBJ2-2; 10 bases match TRBD1. From germline, CDR1 is SEHNR and CDR2 FQNEAQ (reference sequence). V lost 4 bases to trimming and J lost 6 bases; unmatched junction nucleotides: 5. The length of the CDR3 is 15 residues. In nucleotides, the CDR3 is TGTGCCAGCAGCTCAAGGACAGGGGGAGCCGGGGAGCTGTTTTTT. Protein: CASSSRTGGAGELFF.

The V call is TRBV10-3, the J call TRBJ1-2; perhaps TRBD1 as D (5 bases). The germline V and J ends were trimmed by 0 bases and 4 bases, with 15 bases remaining between them. Germline V gene lookup returns CDR1 ENHRY and CDR2 SYGVKD. The CDR3 covers 16 residues. The CDR3 nucleotides are TGTGCCATCAGTGAGTCGGGCCAGGGTCCTACCTATGGCTACACCTTC. Residues: CAISESGQGPTYGYTF.

Note on this clone: The same CDR3 arises from other DNA sequences in this sample as well. The V gene is TRBV5-4, the J gene TRBJ2-1; tentative D call: TRBD2 (6 bases). Germline V gene data show CDR1 as SGHNT and CDR2 as YYREEE (reference sequence). Trimming took off 0 bases at V and 2 bases at J, with 9 bases between the two ends. The CDR3 length is 15 residues. The CDR3 is CASSLGGDPYNEQFF. The CDR3 DNA reads TGTGCCAGCAGCTTGGGGGGGGACCCCTACAATGAGCAGTTCTTC.

The V gene is TRBV7-9, the J gene TRBJ2-5; unclear D gene. Matching the DNA end better, TRBJ2-7 makes the J call doubtful. Germline V CDR1 and CDR2: SEHNR, FQNEAQ (reference sequence). The CDR3 covers 13 residues. This CDR3 reads CASSSDGPSEQYF. As DNA, the CDR3 is TGTGCCAGCAGCTCCGACGGGCCCTCCGAGCAGTACTTC.

Turning to this clone: Additional DNA sequences in this sample encode the identical CDR3. The CDR3 DNA follows: TGTGCCAGCAGCTGGGGGGGTTACGAGCAGTACTTC. This gives the protein CASSWGGYEQYF. The chain carries TRBV5-4 and TRBJ2-7; TRBD2 matches 7 bases. CDR3 length: 12 residues. Germline CDR1 is SGHNT and CDR2 is YYREEE (reference sequence). Trimming cost V 3 bases and J 4 bases; bases outside gene matches: 1.

The V call is TRBV15, the J call TRBJ1-4, with no clear D. The CDR3 is 16 amino acids. The V gene lost 2 bases and the J gene lost 0 bases, with 10 bases spanning the gap. Germline loops: CDR1 LNHNV, CDR2 YYDKDF (reference sequence). The CDR3 sequence: CATSRYRTATNEKLFF. In DNA, the CDR3 is TGTGCCACCAGCAGATATAGAACAGCAACTAATGAAAAACTGTTTTTT.

The chain has TRBV6-1 and TRBJ1-3; TRBD1 is a possible D gene (5 bases). CDR1 is MNHNS, CDR2 SASEGT, per germline. CDR3 size: 15 residues. V was pared by 4 bases and J by 0 bases, with 10 bases between. CDR3 residues: CASSAQDYSGNTIYF. As DNA, the CDR3 is TGTGCCAGCAGTGCACAGGATTACTCTGGAAACACCATATATTTT.

This clone was seen a single time. Other DNA sequences of this sample code for an identical CDR3. The chain recombines TRBV5-4 with TRBJ2-7; 9 bases align to TRBD1. CDR3 length equals 15 residues. V was pared by 4 bases and J by 1 base, with 6 bases of the junction left unmatched. From germline, CDR1 is SGHNT and CDR2 YYREEE (reference sequence). The CDR3 loop is CASSLGQGGSYEQYF. The CDR3 nucleotides read TGTGCCAGCAGCCTGGGACAGGGAGGATCCTACGAGCAGTACTTC.

As regards this clone: The junction departs from germline at one end; a sequencing error may be responsible. The rearrangement joins TRBV30 to TRBJ1-6; TRBD1 aligns across 8 bases. Germline V gene data show CDR1 as GTSNPN and CDR2 as SVGIG (reference sequence). CDR3 length: 13 residues. Written as DNA, the CDR3 is TGTGCCTGGGGGACAGGTTATACTTCACCCCTCCACTTT. Translated: CAWGTGYTSPLHF.

The V call is TRBV30, the J call TRBJ1-3, with a possible D match to TRBD1 (5 bases). Germline CDR1 GTSNPN, CDR2 SVGIG (reference sequence). CDR3 length: 15 amino acids. Trimming stripped 3 bases from V and 0 bases from J, with 12 bases between. The CDR3 bases are TGTGCCTGGAGGGAGGGACGGCTCTCTGGAAACACCATATATTTT. Its translation is CAWREGRLSGNTIYF.

V gene TRBV4-3 combines with J gene TRBJ2-1; 9 positions match TRBD1. CDR1 and CDR2 (germline): LGHNA, YSLEER. Trimming took 4 bases from V and 9 from J; bases not matched to a gene: 4. The CDR3 spans 13 residues. CDR3 DNA: TGCGCCAGCAGCCTCAGACAGGGGGGTGAGCAGTTCTTC. Protein product: CASSLRQGGEQFF.

The gene calls are TRBV2 and TRBJ1-1; TRBD1 is a possible D gene (5 bases). Germline loops: CDR1 SNHLY, CDR2 FYNNEI. Trimming shortened V by 7 bases and J by 4 bases, and 19 bases separated the two germline ends. The CDR3 totals 15 residues. The CDR3 coding sequence is TGTGCCAGCATAGGCAGCCCGGACGGGGGCACTGAAGCTTTCTTT. Its translation is CASIGSPDGGTEAFF.

V and J are TRBV19 and TRBJ1-2, with 7 bases fitting TRBD1. The V segment lost 3 bases and the J segment 2 bases; nucleotides outside the gene matches: 6. This CDR3 is 15 amino acids long. Germline V CDR1 and CDR2: LNHDA, SQIVND (reference sequence). The CDR3 region is CASSMEGGQNYGYTF. The CDR3 bases are TGTGCCAGTAGTATGGAAGGGGGCCAGAACTATGGCTACACCTTC. The complete variable domain, with remaining parts taken from reference TRBV19 and TRBJ1-2, reads DGGITQSPKYLFRKEGQNVTLSCEQNLNHDAMYWYRQDPGQGLRLIYYSQIVNDFQKGDIAEGYSVSREKKESFPLTVTSAQKNPTAFYLCASSMEGGQNYGYTFGSGTRLTVV.

The chain employs TRBV30 and TRBJ2-1, with 8 bases lining up with TRBD2. Trimming removed 0 bases from V and 7 bases from J; junction bases left unmatched: 8. The CDR3 is 15 amino acids. Germline V gene sequence: CDR1 GTSNPN, CDR2 SVGIG (reference sequence). CDR3 DNA: TGTGCCTGGAGTGTACAAAGCGGGAGCTTAAATGAGCAGTTCTTC. Protein: CAWSVQSGSLNEQFF. The full variable domain, its missing parts supplied by reference TRBV30 and TRBJ2-1, is SQTIHQWPATLVQPVGSPLSLECTVEGTSNPNLYWYRQAAGRGLQLLFYSVGIGQISSEVPQNLSASRPQDRQFILSSKKLLLSDSGFYLCAWSVQSGSLNEQFFGPGTRLTVL.

V and J are TRBV11-2 and TRBJ2-2; D uncertain. Germline V gives CDR1 SGHAT, CDR2 FQNNGV. V gave up 0 bases and J gave up 3 bases, with 11 bases separating them. The CDR3 consists of 16 residues. The chain's CDR3 is CASSLDGQVYTGELFF. The CDR3 nucleotides are TGTGCCAGCAGCTTAGACGGTCAGGTATACACCGGGGAGCTGTTTTTT.

The chain recombines TRBV28 with TRBJ2-1; 8 bases line up with TRBD2. This CDR3 region has 17 residues. Looked up from germline, CDR1 is MDHEN and CDR2 is SYDVKM. V lost 4 bases, J lost 3 bases, and 11 bases stayed unmatched. This CDR3 is CASSSPRGAGVYNEQFF. CDR3 in DNA: TGTGCCAGCAGTTCACCCCGAGGAGCGGGGGTCTACAATGAGCAGTTCTTC.

V usage is TRBV6-1 and J usage is TRBJ2-7; perhaps TRBD1 as D (7 bases). V was pared by 8 bases and J by 3 bases, with 17 bases between. The CDR3 is made up of 14 amino acids. Per the germline V gene, CDR1 is MNHNS and CDR2 is SASEGT. As DNA, the CDR3 is TGTGCCAGCCACGGGGCAGGGGGGATCTACGAGCAGTACTTC. The encoded protein is CASHGAGGIYEQYF.

The chain employs TRBV14 and TRBJ1-3; no reliable D call. V shed 0 bases and J shed 7 bases, with 13 bases lying between them. Germline CDR1 reads SGHDN; CDR2 reads FVKESK. The CDR3 is 15 amino acids. CDR3 protein: CASSQELTVRNTIYF. DNA of the CDR3: TGTGCCAGCAGCCAAGAACTAACTGTCAGGAACACCATATATTTT.

In the case of this clone: In the same sample, other DNA sequences code for this CDR3. V is TRBV27 and J is TRBJ2-7; D is uncertain. The V end was cut by 6 bases, the J end by 2 bases, with 5 bases between. The CDR3 is 11 residues long. In germline, CDR1 is MNHEY, CDR2 SMNVEV (reference sequence). The CDR3 nucleotides read TGTGCCAGCAGATCGACCTACGAGCAGTACTTC. Translated: CASRSTYEQYF.

This clone was picked up one time. V and J are TRBV19 and TRBJ2-1, with D tentatively TRBD2 (5 bases). V lost 2 bases to trimming and J lost 8 bases, with 19 bases between them. The CDR3 length is 16 residues. Per the germline V gene, CDR1 is LNHDA and CDR2 is SQIVND (reference sequence). DNA for the CDR3: TGTGCCAGTAGTATAAGGGATCGTCCACGTAGCGATGAGCAGTTCTTC. As protein: CASSIRDRPRSDEQFF.